This entry lists 3 T cell receptor beta chains sequenced from one sample in a study of blood T cell repertoires in COVID-19. Clones were read by immunoSEQ multiplex PCR, and TCRdb kept only the in-frame ones, dropping some. The data hold more than 120,000 clones, with about 87% observed a single time. The sequencing sample was made of peripheral blood. The origin of the receptors is a woman aged 50 to 60 with acute or convalescent COVID-19.

V gene TRBV6-1 combines with J gene TRBJ2-1; 10 bases line up with TRBD2. CDR3 length: 13 residues. V lost 5 bases, J lost 9 bases, and 4 bases stayed unmatched. Germline V CDR1 and CDR2: MNHNS, SASEGT. DNA for the CDR3: TGTGCCAGCAGTTATAAGCGGGAGGGTGAGCAGTTCTTC. Its protein is CASSYKREGEQFF.

CDR3 loop: CATSPRASDEQYF. CDR3 bases: TGTGCCACCAGCCCGAGGGCTAGTGACGAGCAGTACTTC. V gene TRBV27 combines with J gene TRBJ2-7, with D perhaps TRBD2 (5 bases). The CDR3 spans 13 residues. Germline V CDR1 and CDR2: MNHEY, SMNVEV (reference sequence). V was cut by 10 bases and J by 5 bases, with 18 bases left in between.

As for this clone: In the same sample, other DNA sequences code for this CDR3. This rearrangement joins TRBV10-1 to TRBJ2-7; D unclear. The CDR3 is 12 residues long. CDR1 and CDR2 (germline): WNHNN, SYGVQD (reference sequence). Trimming cost V 1 base and J 3 bases, with 4 bases left between them. The CDR3 loop is CASSELSYEQYF. CDR3 coding DNA: TGCGCCAGCAGTGAGTTGAGCTACGAGCAGTACTTC.